The source of this TCR beta chain is a study of long-term antiretroviral therapy in people with HIV. The count of this clone is one. The target antigen is unknown. Study findings and constraints: Documentation of ART adherence, viral resistance or therapy changes was absent.

Survey-level immunoSEQ v3.0 assays were run. The data were produced by immunoSEQ multiplex PCR, yet TCRdb's version contains in-frame clones alone and is incomplete. The top ten clones hold roughly 5% of a sample with tens of thousands of clones, around 88% of them seen once. CDR1 is GTSNPN, CDR2 SVGIG, per germline (reference sequence). The V and J ends lost 0 bases and 2 bases respectively, with 17 bases between them. CDR3 length: 17 amino acids. The V gene is TRBV30, the J gene TRBJ1-5; no reliable D call. The source was unsorted PBMCs, collected around 4.5 years after starting antiretroviral therapy. This clonotype was obtained from a young man with HIV. Here the CDR3 reads CAWSVSRTSRGNQPQHF. DNA of the CDR3: TGTGCCTGGAGTGTATCGAGGACCTCGAGGGGCAATCAGCCCCAGCATTTT.